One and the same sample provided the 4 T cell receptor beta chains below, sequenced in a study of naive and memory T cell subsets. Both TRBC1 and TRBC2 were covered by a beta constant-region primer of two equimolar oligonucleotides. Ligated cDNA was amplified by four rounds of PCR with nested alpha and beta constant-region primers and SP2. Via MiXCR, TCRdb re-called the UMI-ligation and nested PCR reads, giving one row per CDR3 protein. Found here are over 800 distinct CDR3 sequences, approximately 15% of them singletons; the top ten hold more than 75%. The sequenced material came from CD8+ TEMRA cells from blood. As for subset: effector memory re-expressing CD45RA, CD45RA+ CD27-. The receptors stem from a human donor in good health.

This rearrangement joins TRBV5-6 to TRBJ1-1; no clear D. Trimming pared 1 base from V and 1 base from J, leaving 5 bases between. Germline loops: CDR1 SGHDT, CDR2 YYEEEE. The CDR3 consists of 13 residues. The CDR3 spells CASSLPRNTEAFF. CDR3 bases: TGTGCCAGCAGCTTGCCCCGGAACACTGAAGCTTTCTTT.

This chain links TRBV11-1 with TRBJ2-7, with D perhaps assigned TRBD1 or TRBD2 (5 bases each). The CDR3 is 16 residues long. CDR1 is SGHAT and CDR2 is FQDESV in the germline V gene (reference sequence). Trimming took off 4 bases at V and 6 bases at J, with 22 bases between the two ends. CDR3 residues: CASSSTRDGHSTEQYF. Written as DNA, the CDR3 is TGTGCCAGCAGCTCAACGAGGGACGGTCATTCAACCGAGCAGTACTTC.

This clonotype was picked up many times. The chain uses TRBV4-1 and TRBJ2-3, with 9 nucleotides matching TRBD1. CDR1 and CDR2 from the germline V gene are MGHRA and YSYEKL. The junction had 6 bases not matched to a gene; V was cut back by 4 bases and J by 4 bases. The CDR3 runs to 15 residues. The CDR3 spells CASSPPGTGSDTQYF. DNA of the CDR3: TGCGCCAGCAGCCCGCCCGGGACAGGGTCAGATACGCAGTATTTT.

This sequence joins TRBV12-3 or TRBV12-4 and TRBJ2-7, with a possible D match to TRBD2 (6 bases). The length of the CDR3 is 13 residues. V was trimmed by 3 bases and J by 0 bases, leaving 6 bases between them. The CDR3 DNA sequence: TGTGCCAGCAGTTTCGGGAGCTCCTACGAGCAGTACTTC. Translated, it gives CASSFGSSYEQYF.